A selection of T cell receptor beta chains follows, all from one sample in a study of long-term antiretroviral therapy in people with HIV. The assay was immunoSEQ multiplex PCR, and TCRdb's table has in-frame clones only and misses some. The sample lists around 30,000 clones; around 92% were seen once. This material consisted of unsorted PBMCs, taken approximately 7.1 years after starting antiretroviral therapy. Every receptor here comes from a man aged 45-65 years with HIV. The CDR3 runs from the conserved cysteine through the conserved F or W. The order of the fields is clone size, J gene, D gene, V gene, CDR3 DNA, CDR3 protein. The D gene is left open where the match is weak. Not every row has a clone size; where given, it reads once, few, many or a size class.

clone_size: -; j_call: TRBJ1-5; d_call: -; v_call: TRBV29-1; cdr3_nt: TGCAGCGTCGGTGGAGCTAATCAGCCCCAGCATTTT; cdr3_aa: CSVGGANQPQHF
clone_size: -; j_call: TRBJ1-4; d_call: -; v_call: TRBV27; cdr3_nt: TGTGCCAGCAAGCACACCACAGCAACTAATGAAAAACTGTTTTTT; cdr3_aa: CASKHTTATNEKLFF
clone_size: -; j_call: TRBJ1-2; d_call: -; v_call: TRBV10-3; cdr3_nt: TGTGCCATCAGTGAGGGGCCAGGGGTGGGGACTAAGGGCTACACCTTC; cdr3_aa: CAISEGPGVGTKGYTF
clone_size: -; j_call: TRBJ2-3; d_call: -; v_call: TRBV9; cdr3_nt: TGTGCCAGCAGCGTAGGCTCTAGCGTTCACACAGATACGCAGTATTTT; cdr3_aa: CASSVGSSVHTDTQYF
clone_size: -; j_call: TRBJ1-2; d_call: -; v_call: TRBV6-1; cdr3_nt: TGTGCCAGCAGAGCAGGGCTGAACTATGGCTACACCTTC; cdr3_aa: CASRAGLNYGYTF
clone_size: -; j_call: TRBJ2-7; d_call: -; v_call: TRBV11-2; cdr3_nt: TGTGCCAGCAGCCGGACTTACACCTACGAGCAGTACTTC; cdr3_aa: CASSRTYTYEQYF
clone_size: -; j_call: TRBJ2-3; d_call: -; v_call: TRBV27; cdr3_nt: TGTGCCAGCAGTCCTCCCGGAGATACGCAGTATTTT; cdr3_aa: CASSPPGDTQYF
clone_size: -; j_call: TRBJ1-1; d_call: -; v_call: TRBV2; cdr3_nt: TGTGCCAGCAGTGAAGGGGCACTCCTGGAAGCTTTCTTT; cdr3_aa: CASSEGALLEAFF
clone_size: -; j_call: TRBJ2-3; d_call: TRBD2; v_call: TRBV19; cdr3_nt: TGTGCCAGTAGTATCCTAGCGGGGGCAACTAGCACAGATACGCAGTATTTT; cdr3_aa: CASSILAGATSTDTQYF
clone_size: -; j_call: TRBJ2-2; d_call: TRBD1; v_call: TRBV29-1; cdr3_nt: TGCAGCGGGGGACAGAAAACCGGGGAGCTGTTTTTT; cdr3_aa: CSGGQKTGELFF
clone_size: medium-sized; j_call: TRBJ1-2; d_call: -; v_call: TRBV29-1; cdr3_nt: TGCAGCGTTGAAGATTGGGGTGGGGATGGCTACACCTTC; cdr3_aa: CSVEDWGGDGYTF
clone_size: few; j_call: TRBJ1-3; d_call: -; v_call: TRBV5-4; cdr3_nt: TGTGCCAGCAGGGACTACGACAGAGACATCTCTGGAAACACCATATATTTT; cdr3_aa: CASRDYDRDISGNTIYF
clone_size: -; j_call: TRBJ1-3; d_call: -; v_call: TRBV29-1; cdr3_nt: TGCAGCGCCGTAGTCCGGACAGAAAACACCATATATTTT; cdr3_aa: CSAVVRTENTIYF
clone_size: -; j_call: TRBJ1-2; d_call: -; v_call: TRBV9; cdr3_nt: TGTGCCAGCAGCGCCGACAGGTTAAGGGGAAATGGCTACACCTTC; cdr3_aa: CASSADRLRGNGYTF
clone_size: -; j_call: TRBJ2-6; d_call: -; v_call: TRBV2; cdr3_nt: TGTGCCAGCAGTGACAGGGGGGTCGTCTCTGGGGCCAACGTCCTGACTTTC; cdr3_aa: CASSDRGVVSGANVLTF
clone_size: -; j_call: TRBJ1-3; d_call: -; v_call: TRBV5-1; cdr3_nt: TGCGCCAGCAGAGTTTCGGGGAACTCTGGAAACACCATATATTTT; cdr3_aa: CASRVSGNSGNTIYF
clone_size: -; j_call: TRBJ2-4; d_call: -; v_call: TRBV10-2; cdr3_nt: TGCGCCAGCAGTGAGATCGGGGTGCAGAGCATTCAGTACTTC; cdr3_aa: CASSEIGVQSIQYF
clone_size: -; j_call: TRBJ1-2; d_call: -; v_call: TRBV2; cdr3_nt: TGTGCCAGCAGCGCTAACTATGGCTACACCTTC; cdr3_aa: CASSANYGYTF
clone_size: -; j_call: TRBJ1-2; d_call: TRBD1; v_call: TRBV4-3; cdr3_nt: TGCGCCAGCAGCCAAGATCGCCAGGGGGCCCTTTACTATGGCTACACCTTC; cdr3_aa: CASSQDRQGALYYGYTF
clone_size: -; j_call: TRBJ1-2; d_call: TRBD1; v_call: TRBV25-1; cdr3_nt: TGTGCCAGCAGTGAGGGACAGGGGGTATGGTATGGCTACACCTTC; cdr3_aa: CASSEGQGVWYGYTF
clone_size: once; j_call: TRBJ1-5; d_call: -; v_call: TRBV18; cdr3_nt: TGTGCCAGCTCACCGGGAAGCTACAATCAGCCCCAGCATTTT; cdr3_aa: CASSPGSYNQPQHF
clone_size: once; j_call: TRBJ1-6; d_call: TRBD1; v_call: TRBV19; cdr3_nt: TGTGCCAGTAGTATGAGGACAGGGGGCCCATTTGGGACACCCCTCCACTTT; cdr3_aa: CASSMRTGGPFGTPLHF
clone_size: -; j_call: TRBJ1-2; d_call: -; v_call: TRBV28; cdr3_nt: TGTGCCAGCAGTTTATCGACGGTTAACTATGGCTACACCTTC; cdr3_aa: CASSLSTVNYGYTF
clone_size: -; j_call: TRBJ1-6; d_call: -; v_call: TRBV11-3; cdr3_nt: TGTGCCAGCAGCTTAGATGGGGACTTGAATTCACCCCTCCACTTT; cdr3_aa: CASSLDGDLNSPLHF
clone_size: -; j_call: TRBJ1-3; d_call: -; v_call: TRBV6-1; cdr3_nt: TGTGCCAGCAGTATGACCTACTCTGGAAACACCATATATTTT; cdr3_aa: CASSMTYSGNTIYF
clone_size: -; j_call: TRBJ1-1; d_call: -; v_call: TRBV7-8; cdr3_nt: TGTGCCAGCAGCTTAAACAGGGCGAACACTGAAGCTTTCTTT; cdr3_aa: CASSLNRANTEAFF
clone_size: -; j_call: TRBJ2-2; d_call: -; v_call: TRBV10-1; cdr3_nt: TGCGCCAGCAGTGGTCCTAGGGGCGACGAACACCGGGGAGCTGTTTTT; cdr3_aa: CASSGPRGDEHRGAVF
clone_size: -; j_call: TRBJ2-6; d_call: TRBD1; v_call: TRBV10-3; cdr3_nt: TGTGCCATCAGGGACTGGACAGGGGCGGGGGCCAACGTCCTGACTTTC; cdr3_aa: CAIRDWTGAGANVLTF
clone_size: -; j_call: TRBJ1-4; d_call: -; v_call: TRBV11-2; cdr3_nt: TGTGCCAGCAGCTTAGGTAGAAGGGCTGAAAAACTGTTTTTT; cdr3_aa: CASSLGRRAEKLFF
clone_size: -; j_call: TRBJ1-6; d_call: -; v_call: TRBV6-5; cdr3_nt: TGTGCCACCCTTAAGGGGGTGGAGGGTTCACCCCTCCACTTT; cdr3_aa: CATLKGVEGSPLHF
clone_size: -; j_call: TRBJ1-6; d_call: TRBD1; v_call: TRBV5-4; cdr3_nt: TGTGCCAGCAGCACCGGACAGGATAGGTCCTATAATTCACCCCTCCACTTT; cdr3_aa: CASSTGQDRSYNSPLHF
clone_size: -; j_call: TRBJ2-3; d_call: TRBD2; v_call: TRBV19; cdr3_nt: TGTGCCAGTGAACTAGCGGGGGGGAGAGATACGCAGTATTTT; cdr3_aa: CASELAGGRDTQYF
clone_size: -; j_call: TRBJ2-5; d_call: -; v_call: TRBV27; cdr3_nt: TGTGCCAGCAGTTCGGCAGGGGAAGAGACCCAGTACTTC; cdr3_aa: CASSSAGEETQYF
clone_size: -; j_call: TRBJ2-4; d_call: TRBD2; v_call: TRBV19; cdr3_nt: TGTGCCAGTAGTATCCTCGCTAGCGGGGTAGCCAAAAACATTCAGTACTTC; cdr3_aa: CASSILASGVAKNIQYF
clone_size: -; j_call: TRBJ1-1; d_call: TRBD1; v_call: TRBV5-1; cdr3_nt: TGCGCCAGCAGCTCGGACAGGGGCCATTACACTGAAGCTTTCTTT; cdr3_aa: CASSSDRGHYTEAFF
clone_size: -; j_call: TRBJ1-2; d_call: -; v_call: TRBV28; cdr3_nt: TGTGCCAGCAGCTCCGTGAGACTCCTAAACTATGGCTACACCTTC; cdr3_aa: CASSSVRLLNYGYTF
clone_size: -; j_call: TRBJ2-3; d_call: TRBD2; v_call: TRBV11-2; cdr3_nt: TGTGCCAGCAGCCGAGGACTAGCCGGGAATACAGATACGCAGTATTTT; cdr3_aa: CASSRGLAGNTDTQYF
clone_size: -; j_call: TRBJ1-1; d_call: -; v_call: TRBV5-1; cdr3_nt: TGCGCCAGCAGTTACCAGACAGGGAACACTGAAGCTTTCTTT; cdr3_aa: CASSYQTGNTEAFF
clone_size: -; j_call: TRBJ1-2; d_call: TRBD1; v_call: TRBV7-9; cdr3_nt: TGTGCCAGCAGCTTGGTCCAGGGGGCTGAAGGCTACACCTTC; cdr3_aa: CASSLVQGAEGYTF
clone_size: -; j_call: TRBJ1-2; d_call: -; v_call: TRBV9; cdr3_nt: TGTGCCAGCAGCGTAGAAGGCCCTCTGAGGAGCTACACCTTC; cdr3_aa: CASSVEGPLRSYTF
clone_size: -; j_call: TRBJ2-2; d_call: TRBD2; v_call: TRBV4-3; cdr3_nt: TGCGCCAGCAGCCAAGATAGGGGAGGGGCGAACACCGGGGAGCTGTTTTTT; cdr3_aa: CASSQDRGGANTGELFF
clone_size: once; j_call: TRBJ1-5; d_call: TRBD1; v_call: TRBV5-1; cdr3_nt: TGCGCCAGCAGCTTGGGACAGGGGAGCAATCAGCCCCAGCATTTT; cdr3_aa: CASSLGQGSNQPQHF
clone_size: -; j_call: TRBJ2-1; d_call: -; v_call: TRBV27; cdr3_nt: TGTGCCAGCAGCCACTACAATGAGCAGTTCTTC; cdr3_aa: CASSHYNEQFF
clone_size: few; j_call: TRBJ1-6; d_call: TRBD1; v_call: TRBV19; cdr3_nt: TGTGCCAGTTGTGTCGGGACAGGCGGTATACCCCTCCACTTT; cdr3_aa: CASCVGTGGIPLHF